A selection of T cell receptor beta chains follows, all from one sample in a study of cytomegalovirus exposure and HLA in healthy donors. This table comes from immunoSEQ multiplex PCR, and its TCRdb copy is limited to in-frame clones, with some not included. Its table records about 41,000 clones. Specimen: PBMCs. Source of these receptors: a man younger than 45 in good health and CMV-seronegative. The CDR3 runs from the conserved cysteine through the conserved F or W. A D gene is named only where the DNA matches it firmly.

j_gene: TRBJ1-6; d_gene: NA; v_gene: TRBV15; CDR3nt: TGTGCCACCAGCGTCCGGGACTCGGGTTCACCCCTCCACTTT; CDR3aa: CATSVRDSGSPLHF
j_gene: TRBJ2-3; d_gene: NA; v_gene: TRBV5-1; CDR3nt: TGCGCCAGCAGCTTGGGAGGAAGCACAGATACGCAGTATTTT; CDR3aa: CASSLGGSTDTQYF
j_gene: TRBJ1-3; d_gene: TRBD1; v_gene: TRBV4-3; CDR3nt: TGCGCCAGCAGCCGGGACAGCTCTGGAAACACCATATATTTT; CDR3aa: CASSRDSSGNTIYF
j_gene: TRBJ2-3; d_gene: NA; v_gene: TRBV19; CDR3nt: TGTGCCAGTAGTATAGCAGCTAGCTCCTATACGCAGTATTTT; CDR3aa: CASSIAASSYTQYF
j_gene: TRBJ2-3; d_gene: TRBD1; v_gene: TRBV4-1; CDR3nt: TGCGCCAGCAGCCGTCTAGGGGGCACCTCCACAGATACGCAGTATTTT; CDR3aa: CASSRLGGTSTDTQYF
j_gene: TRBJ1-1; d_gene: NA; v_gene: TRBV14; CDR3nt: TGTGCCAGTCCTCCAGTCGGGGTGGGTGACACTGAAGCTTTCTTT; CDR3aa: CASPPVGVGDTEAFF
j_gene: TRBJ2-2; d_gene: TRBD2; v_gene: TRBV5-4; CDR3nt: TGTGCCAGCAGCTGGGCGCTAGCGGGGGACACCGGGGAGCTGTTTTTT; CDR3aa: CASSWALAGDTGELFF
j_gene: TRBJ1-2; d_gene: TRBD1; v_gene: TRBV12-5; CDR3nt: TGTGCTAGTGGTGGGACAGGGCTTGGCTACACCTTC; CDR3aa: CASGGTGLGYTF
j_gene: TRBJ2-2; d_gene: NA; v_gene: TRBV29-1; CDR3nt: TGCAGCGTCCGGTACGGGAGCACCGGGGAGCTGTTTTTT; CDR3aa: CSVRYGSTGELFF
j_gene: TRBJ2-3; d_gene: NA; v_gene: TRBV5-1; CDR3nt: TGCGCCAGCAGGGAAGGGGACTCGAAGGGAGATACGCAGTATTTT; CDR3aa: CASREGDSKGDTQYF
j_gene: TRBJ1-3; d_gene: NA; v_gene: TRBV6-6; CDR3nt: TGTGCCAGCAGTTACTCCCGGGGAGATGGAAACACCATATATTTT; CDR3aa: CASSYSRGDGNTIYF
j_gene: TRBJ2-7; d_gene: TRBD2; v_gene: TRBV4-1; CDR3nt: TGCGCCAGCAGCCTCTGGACTAGCGGGAGCAGCTACGAGCAGTACTTC; CDR3aa: CASSLWTSGSSYEQYF
j_gene: TRBJ1-4; d_gene: TRBD1; v_gene: TRBV28; CDR3nt: TGTGCCAGCAGACCACAGGGGGAAGGGGAAAAACTGTTTTTT; CDR3aa: CASRPQGEGEKLFF
j_gene: TRBJ1-2; d_gene: NA; v_gene: TRBV19; CDR3nt: TGTGCCAGTAGTACCCAAAGGAGAGCTAACTATGGCTACACCTTC; CDR3aa: CASSTQRRANYGYTF
j_gene: TRBJ2-7; d_gene: NA; v_gene: TRBV30; CDR3nt: TGTGCCTGGGGTCCCCGGGTAGCGCGGGCCTACGAGCAGTACTTC; CDR3aa: CAWGPRVARAYEQYF
j_gene: TRBJ1-6; d_gene: NA; v_gene: TRBV14; CDR3nt: TGTGCCAGCAGCCAAGTTGTCCACAGCTCCTATAATTCACCCCTCCACTTT; CDR3aa: CASSQVVHSSYNSPLHF
j_gene: TRBJ2-3; d_gene: TRBD2; v_gene: TRBV6-5; CDR3nt: TGTGCCAGCAGTTACAATAGACTAGCGGGAGCTTCGCAGTATTTT; CDR3aa: CASSYNRLAGASQYF
j_gene: TRBJ2-7; d_gene: NA; v_gene: TRBV2; CDR3nt: TGTGCCAGCAGAGTAAGACCGGACAGCTACGAGCAGTACTTC; CDR3aa: CASRVRPDSYEQYF
j_gene: TRBJ2-2; d_gene: TRBD2; v_gene: TRBV12-5; CDR3nt: TGTGCTAGTGGTTCCCGAGCGGGGCCCACCGGGGAGCTGTTTTTT; CDR3aa: CASGSRAGPTGELFF
j_gene: TRBJ2-5; d_gene: NA; v_gene: TRBV30; CDR3nt: TGTGCCTGGAGTCAAGCTCGGGTGACCCAGTACTTC; CDR3aa: CAWSQARVTQYF
j_gene: TRBJ2-1; d_gene: NA; v_gene: TRBV11-3; CDR3nt: TGTGCCAGCAGCTTAGGACTAAATGAGCAGTTCTTC; CDR3aa: CASSLGLNEQFF
j_gene: TRBJ2-1; d_gene: NA; v_gene: TRBV6-1; CDR3nt: TGTGCCGCGGATAGCTCCTACAATGAGCAGTTCTTC; CDR3aa: CAADSSYNEQFF
j_gene: TRBJ1-5; d_gene: NA; v_gene: TRBV27; CDR3nt: TGTGCCAGCAGTCAGGGTTTCAATCAGCCCCAGCATTTT; CDR3aa: CASSQGFNQPQHF
j_gene: TRBJ1-1; d_gene: NA; v_gene: TRBV6-5; CDR3nt: TGTGCCAGCAGGAAACAGGTTGGGAACACTGAAGCTTTCTTT; CDR3aa: CASRKQVGNTEAFF
j_gene: TRBJ2-7; d_gene: TRBD2; v_gene: TRBV15; CDR3nt: TGTGCCACCAGCAGAGATGTACTAGCGGGAGGAACTTACGAGCAGTACTTC; CDR3aa: CATSRDVLAGGTYEQYF
j_gene: TRBJ2-5; d_gene: NA; v_gene: TRBV15; CDR3nt: TGTGCCACCAGCAGTAGACAGAGGGAGACCCAGTACTTC; CDR3aa: CATSSRQRETQYF
j_gene: TRBJ1-2; d_gene: NA; v_gene: TRBV11-2; CDR3nt: TGTGCCAGGAAGCTTGGGCTCGCCTATGGCTACACCTTC; CDR3aa: CARKLGLAYGYTF
j_gene: TRBJ1-5; d_gene: NA; v_gene: TRBV27; CDR3nt: TGTGCCAGCAGTTTAGTCCGGAGCCCCAATCAGCCCCAGCATTTT; CDR3aa: CASSLVRSPNQPQHF